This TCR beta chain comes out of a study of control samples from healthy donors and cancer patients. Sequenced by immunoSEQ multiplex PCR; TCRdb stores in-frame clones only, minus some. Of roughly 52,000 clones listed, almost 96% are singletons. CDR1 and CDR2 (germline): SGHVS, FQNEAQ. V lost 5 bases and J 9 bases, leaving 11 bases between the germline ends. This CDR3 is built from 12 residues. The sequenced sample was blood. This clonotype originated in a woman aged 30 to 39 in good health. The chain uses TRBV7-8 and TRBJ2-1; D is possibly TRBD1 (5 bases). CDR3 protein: CASSSTTGEQFF. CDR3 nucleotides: TGTGCCAGCAGCAGCACCACAGGTGAGCAGTTCTTC. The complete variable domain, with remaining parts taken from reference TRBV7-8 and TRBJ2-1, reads GAGVSQSPRYKVAKRGQDVALRCDPISGHVSLFWYQQALGQGPEFLTYFQNEAQLDKSGLPSDRFFAERPEGSVSTLKIQRTQQEDSAVYLCASSSTTGEQFFGPGTRLTVL.